This T cell receptor (beta chain) was obtained from a study of human T cells and chemical hapten exposure. Broader study findings: Sensitizing with DPC caused no change in TCRs above 1 in 1000 frequency. PT1 expanded TCR counts correlated positively with patch test score.

The time point: patch test 1, 2 weeks after DPC sensitization. Noted treatment: therapeutic diphenylcyclopropenone sensitization with weekly scalp DPC. This clonotype was counted ten times or more. As yet, its antigen is unknown. Germline lookup yields CDR1 MNHEY and CDR2 SVGEGT. V lost 7 bases to trimming and J lost 0 bases, with 21 bases between them. This CDR3 is 17 amino acids long. As the library was built, unique molecular identifiers were attached to individual cDNA molecules. TCRdb re-analysed the RACE reads in MiXCR, keeping a single row per CDR3 protein. The data show approximately 100,000 distinct CDR3 sequences, 9.5% to 12% seen once.

This specimen consisted of whole blood, obtained in connection with sensitization to the hapten diphenylcyclopropenone (DPC). This receptor was identified in a woman in her thirties or forties with alopecia areata. Some clones in this sample may be carry-over from other donors' samples. J is TRBJ1-2 and V is TRBV6-2 or TRBV6-3; D gene uncertain. The CDR3 sequence is CASIEDSRASANYGYTF. The CDR3 coding sequence is TGTGCCAGCATCGAGGATAGTCGAGCTTCGGCTAACTATGGCTACACCTTC.